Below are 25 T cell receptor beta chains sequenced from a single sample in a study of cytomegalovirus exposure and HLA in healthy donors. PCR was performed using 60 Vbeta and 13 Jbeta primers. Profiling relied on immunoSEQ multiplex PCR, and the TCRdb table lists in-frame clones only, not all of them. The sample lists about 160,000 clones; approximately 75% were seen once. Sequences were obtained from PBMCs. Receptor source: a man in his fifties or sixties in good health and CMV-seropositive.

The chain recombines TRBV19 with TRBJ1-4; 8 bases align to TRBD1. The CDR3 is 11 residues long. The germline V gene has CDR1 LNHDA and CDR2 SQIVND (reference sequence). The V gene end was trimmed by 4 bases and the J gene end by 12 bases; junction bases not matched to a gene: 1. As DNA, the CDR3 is TGTGCCAGTAGTACGACAGGGGAACTGTTTTTT. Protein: CASSTTGELFF.

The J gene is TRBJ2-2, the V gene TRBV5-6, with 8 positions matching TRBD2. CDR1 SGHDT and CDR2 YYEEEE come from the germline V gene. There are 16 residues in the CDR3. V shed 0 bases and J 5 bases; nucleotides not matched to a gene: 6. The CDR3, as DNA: TGTGCCAGCAGCTTGGTGGGACTAGTGAGGACCGGGGAGCTGTTTTTT. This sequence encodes CASSLVGLVRTGELFF.

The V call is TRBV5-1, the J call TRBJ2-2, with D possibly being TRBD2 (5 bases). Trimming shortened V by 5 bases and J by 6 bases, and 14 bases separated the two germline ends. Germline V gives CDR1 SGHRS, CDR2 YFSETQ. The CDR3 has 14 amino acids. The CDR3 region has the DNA TGCGCCAGCAGTTCAGACGGGGTTTCCGGGGAGCTGTTTTTT. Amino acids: CASSSDGVSGELFF.

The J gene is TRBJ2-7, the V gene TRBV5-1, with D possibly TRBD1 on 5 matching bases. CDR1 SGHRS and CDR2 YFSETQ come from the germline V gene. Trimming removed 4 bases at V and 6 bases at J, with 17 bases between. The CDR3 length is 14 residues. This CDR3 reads CASSPLSRVREQYF. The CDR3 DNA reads TGCGCCAGCAGCCCGCTATCCAGGGTGCGCGAGCAGTACTTC.

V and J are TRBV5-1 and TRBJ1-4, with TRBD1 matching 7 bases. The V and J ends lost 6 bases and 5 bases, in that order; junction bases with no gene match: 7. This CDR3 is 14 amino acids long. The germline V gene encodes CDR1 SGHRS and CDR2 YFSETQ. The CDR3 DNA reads TGCGCCAGCACCGCCGGGACAGAGAATGAAAAACTGTTTTTT. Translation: CASTAGTENEKLFF.

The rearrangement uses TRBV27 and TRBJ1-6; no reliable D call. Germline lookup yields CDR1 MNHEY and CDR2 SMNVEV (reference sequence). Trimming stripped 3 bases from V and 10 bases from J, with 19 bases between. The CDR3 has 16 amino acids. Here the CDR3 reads CASSFLGQGSGSPLHF. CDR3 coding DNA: TGTGCCAGCAGTTTCTTAGGGCAAGGGTCGGGGTCACCCCTCCACTTT.

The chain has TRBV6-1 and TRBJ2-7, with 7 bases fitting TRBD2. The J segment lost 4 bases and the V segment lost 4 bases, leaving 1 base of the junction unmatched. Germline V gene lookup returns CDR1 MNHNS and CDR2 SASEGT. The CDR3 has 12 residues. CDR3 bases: TGTGCCAGCAGTGTGGGACTATACGAGCAGTACTTC. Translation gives CASSVGLYEQYF.

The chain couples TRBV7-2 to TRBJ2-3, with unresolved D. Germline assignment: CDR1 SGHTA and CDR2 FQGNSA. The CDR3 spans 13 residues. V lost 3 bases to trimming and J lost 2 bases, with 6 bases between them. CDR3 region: CASSLSVTDTQYF. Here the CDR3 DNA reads TGTGCCAGCAGCTTGTCAGTCACAGATACGCAGTATTTT.

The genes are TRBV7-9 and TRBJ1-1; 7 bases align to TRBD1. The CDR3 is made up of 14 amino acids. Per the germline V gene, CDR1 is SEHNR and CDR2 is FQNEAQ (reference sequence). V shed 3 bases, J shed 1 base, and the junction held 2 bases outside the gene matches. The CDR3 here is CASSFRTGNTEAFF. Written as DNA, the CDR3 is TGTGCCAGCAGCTTTAGGACAGGGAACACTGAAGCTTTCTTT.

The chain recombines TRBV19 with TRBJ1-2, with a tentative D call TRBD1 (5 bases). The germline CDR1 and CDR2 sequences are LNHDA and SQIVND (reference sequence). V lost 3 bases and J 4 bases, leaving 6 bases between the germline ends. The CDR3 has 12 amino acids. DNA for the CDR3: TGTGCCAGTAGTATCGACAGCTATGGCTACACCTTC. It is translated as CASSIDSYGYTF.

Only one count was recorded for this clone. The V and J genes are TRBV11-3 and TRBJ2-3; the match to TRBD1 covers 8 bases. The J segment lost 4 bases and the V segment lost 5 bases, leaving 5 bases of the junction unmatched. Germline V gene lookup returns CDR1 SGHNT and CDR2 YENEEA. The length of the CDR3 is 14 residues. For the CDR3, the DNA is TGTGCCAGCAGCCAAGGGACAGGACCAGATACGCAGTATTTT. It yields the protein CASSQGTGPDTQYF.

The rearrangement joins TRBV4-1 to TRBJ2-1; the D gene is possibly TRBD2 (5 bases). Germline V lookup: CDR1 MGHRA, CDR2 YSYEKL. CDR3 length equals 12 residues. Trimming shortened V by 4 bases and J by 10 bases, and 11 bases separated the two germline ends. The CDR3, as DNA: TGCGCCAGCAGCCGGGAGTTGGGGGAGCAGTTCTTC. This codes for CASSRELGEQFF.

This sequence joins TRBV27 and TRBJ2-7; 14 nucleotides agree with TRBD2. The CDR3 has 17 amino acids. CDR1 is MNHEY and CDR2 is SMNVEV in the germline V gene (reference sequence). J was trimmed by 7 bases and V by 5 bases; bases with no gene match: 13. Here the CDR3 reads CASSLNPGLAGAREQYF. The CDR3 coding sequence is TGTGCCAGCAGTCTCAACCCGGGACTAGCGGGGGCAAGGGAGCAGTACTTC.

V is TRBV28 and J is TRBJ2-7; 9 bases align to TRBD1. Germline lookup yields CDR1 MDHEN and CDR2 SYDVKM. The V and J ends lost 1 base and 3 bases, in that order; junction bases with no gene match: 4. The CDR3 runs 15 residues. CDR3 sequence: CASSLFGTGLYEQYF. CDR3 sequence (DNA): TGTGCCAGCAGTTTATTCGGGACAGGGCTCTACGAGCAGTACTTC.

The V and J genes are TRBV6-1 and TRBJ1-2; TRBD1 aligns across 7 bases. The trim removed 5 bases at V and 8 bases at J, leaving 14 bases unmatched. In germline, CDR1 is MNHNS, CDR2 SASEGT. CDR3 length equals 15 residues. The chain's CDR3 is CASSWSRDSSQGYTF. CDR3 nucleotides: TGTGCCAGCAGTTGGAGCCGGGACAGCAGTCAGGGCTACACCTTC.

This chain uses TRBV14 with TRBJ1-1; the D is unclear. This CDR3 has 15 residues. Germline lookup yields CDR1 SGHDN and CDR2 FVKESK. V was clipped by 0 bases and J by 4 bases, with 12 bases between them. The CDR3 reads CASSQEIVPSTEAFF. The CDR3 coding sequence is TGTGCCAGCAGCCAAGAAATAGTTCCTAGCACTGAAGCTTTCTTT. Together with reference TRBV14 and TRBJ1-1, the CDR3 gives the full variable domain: EAGVTQFPSHSVIEKGQTVTLRCDPISGHDNLYWYRRVMGKEIKFLLHFVKESKQDESGMPNNRFLAERTGGTYSTLKVQPAELEDSGVYFCASSQEIVPSTEAFFGQGTRLTVV.

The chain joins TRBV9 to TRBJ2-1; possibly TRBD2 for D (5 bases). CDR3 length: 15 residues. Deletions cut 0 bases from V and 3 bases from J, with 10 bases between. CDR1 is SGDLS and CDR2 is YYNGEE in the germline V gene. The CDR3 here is CASSVGEGDYNEQFF. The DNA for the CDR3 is TGTGCCAGCAGCGTAGGAGAGGGTGACTACAATGAGCAGTTCTTC.

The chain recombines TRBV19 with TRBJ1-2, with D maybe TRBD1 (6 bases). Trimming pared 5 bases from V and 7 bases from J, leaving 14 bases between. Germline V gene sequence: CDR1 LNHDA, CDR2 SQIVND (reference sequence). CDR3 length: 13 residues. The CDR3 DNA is TGTGCCAGTAGTCTGGTCAGGGGTAGTGGCTACACCTTC. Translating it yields CASSLVRGSGYTF.

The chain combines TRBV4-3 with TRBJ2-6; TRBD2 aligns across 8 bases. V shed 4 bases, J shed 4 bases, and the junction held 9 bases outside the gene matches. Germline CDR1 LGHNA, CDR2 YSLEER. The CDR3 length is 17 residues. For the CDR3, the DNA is TGCGCCAGCAGCCCAACCGGGACTAGTACGGGGGCCAACGTCCTGACTTTC. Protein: CASSPTGTSTGANVLTF.

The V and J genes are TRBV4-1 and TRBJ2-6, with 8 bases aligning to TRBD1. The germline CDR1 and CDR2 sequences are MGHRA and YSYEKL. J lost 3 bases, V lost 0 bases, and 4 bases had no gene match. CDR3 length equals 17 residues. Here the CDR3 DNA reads TGCGCCAGCAGCCAAGAGGCAGGGGGCAATGGGGCCAACGTCCTGACTTTC. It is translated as CASSQEAGGNGANVLTF.

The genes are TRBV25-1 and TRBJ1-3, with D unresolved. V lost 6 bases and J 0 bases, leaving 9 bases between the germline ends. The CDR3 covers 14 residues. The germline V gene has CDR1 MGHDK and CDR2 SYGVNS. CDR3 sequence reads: CASRRGNSGNTIYF. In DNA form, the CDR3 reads TGTGCCAGCAGACGAGGAAACTCTGGAAACACCATATATTTT.

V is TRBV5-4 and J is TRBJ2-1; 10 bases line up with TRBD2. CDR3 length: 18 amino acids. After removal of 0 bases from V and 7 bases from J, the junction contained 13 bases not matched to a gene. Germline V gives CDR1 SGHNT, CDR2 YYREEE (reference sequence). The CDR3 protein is CASSLDSGGHSQGNEQFF. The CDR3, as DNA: TGTGCCAGCAGCTTGGATAGCGGGGGGCATTCCCAGGGGAATGAGCAGTTCTTC.

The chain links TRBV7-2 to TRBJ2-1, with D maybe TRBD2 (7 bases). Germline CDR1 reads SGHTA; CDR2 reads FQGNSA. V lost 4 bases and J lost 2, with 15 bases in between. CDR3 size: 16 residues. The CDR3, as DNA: TGTGCCAGCAGCTCCGAATGGGGGGGCGCCTACAATGAGCAGTTCTTC. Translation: CASSSEWGGAYNEQFF.

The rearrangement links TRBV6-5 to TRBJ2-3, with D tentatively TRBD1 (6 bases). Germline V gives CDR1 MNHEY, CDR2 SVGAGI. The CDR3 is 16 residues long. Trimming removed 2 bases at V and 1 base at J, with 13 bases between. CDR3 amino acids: CASSYGGRLGTDTQYF. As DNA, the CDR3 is TGTGCCAGCAGTTACGGGGGCCGCCTCGGCACAGATACGCAGTATTTT.

The CDR3 nucleotides are TGTGCCAGCAGTTACGAGGCGGGGGCCTACAATGAGCAGTTCTTC. The encoded protein is CASSYEAGAYNEQFF. The rearrangement links TRBV6-5 to TRBJ2-1; 7 bases agree with TRBD2. The CDR3 is 15 amino acids. J lost 2 bases, V lost 2 bases, and 3 bases had no gene match. Germline V gives CDR1 MNHEY, CDR2 SVGAGI.